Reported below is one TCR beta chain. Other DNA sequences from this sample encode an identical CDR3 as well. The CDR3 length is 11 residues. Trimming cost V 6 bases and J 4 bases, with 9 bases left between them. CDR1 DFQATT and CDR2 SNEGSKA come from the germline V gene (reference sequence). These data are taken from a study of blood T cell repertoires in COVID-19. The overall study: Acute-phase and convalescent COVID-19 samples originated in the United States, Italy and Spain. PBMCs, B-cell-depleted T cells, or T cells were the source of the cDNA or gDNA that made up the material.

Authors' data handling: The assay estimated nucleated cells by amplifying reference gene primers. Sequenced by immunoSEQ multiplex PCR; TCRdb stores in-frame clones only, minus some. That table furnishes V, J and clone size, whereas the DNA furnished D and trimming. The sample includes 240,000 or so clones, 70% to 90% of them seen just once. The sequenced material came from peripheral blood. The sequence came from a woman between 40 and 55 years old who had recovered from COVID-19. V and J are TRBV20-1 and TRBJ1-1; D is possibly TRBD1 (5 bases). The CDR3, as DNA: TGCAGTGCGGGGGGGGGCACTGAAGCTTTCTTT. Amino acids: CSAGGGTEAFF.